This is a list of T cell receptor beta chains from one sample in a study of T cells after yellow fever vaccination. TCRdb reanalysed the 5' RACE reads using MiXCR and keeps one entry per CDR3 protein. The data show 350,000 to 450,000 distinct CDR3 sequences, more than 5.5% seen once. The sample here was PBMCs, taken 5 days after the yellow fever booster vaccination. These receptor sequences come from a man in his thirties or forties who received the YFV17D yellow fever vaccine. Both conserved end residues are part of each CDR3. D genes are given only for firm matches. Size values are once, few and many counts, or a class for expanded clones, and some rows have none.

CDR3 | DNA | size | V | D | J
CASSVGQGLNQPQHF | TGCGCCAGCAGCGTTGGACAGGGCTTGAATCAGCCCCAGCATTTT | . | TRBV5-1 | TRBD1 | TRBJ1-5
CASSLSGTPEETQYF | TGTGCCAGCAGCTTAAGCGGTACTCCGGAAGAGACCCAGTACTTC | few | TRBV7-2 | . | TRBJ2-5
CAWSAGSRTEAFF | TGTGCCTGGAGCGCCGGGAGTCGAACTGAAGCTTTCTTT | many | TRBV30 | . | TRBJ1-1
CASSPQRASERNEQFF | TGTGCCAGCAGCCCCCAGCGAGCGTCGGAGCGGAATGAGCAGTTCTTC | few | TRBV9 | . | TRBJ2-1
CASSSQASSGANVLTF | TGTGCCAGCAGCTCCCAGGCCAGCTCTGGGGCCAACGTCCTGACTTTC | many | TRBV5-4 | . | TRBJ2-6
CATSRTGGGNTIYF | TGTGCCACCAGCAGAACAGGGGGTGGAAACACCATATATTTT | few | TRBV15 | TRBD1 | TRBJ1-3
CASSPGTGKLFF | TGTGCCAGCAGTCCCGGGACAGGGAAGCTGTTTTTT | many | TRBV12-3/TRBV12-4 | TRBD1 | TRBJ2-2
CASSHGGIGSVEQYF | TGTGCCAGCAGCCATGGGGGTATTGGTTCGGTCGAGCAGTACTTC | few | TRBV3-1 | . | TRBJ2-7
CAISVGSGGYNEQFF | TGTGCCATCAGTGTAGGGAGCGGCGGATACAATGAGCAGTTCTTC | few | TRBV10-3 | . | TRBJ2-1
CASSYGDGTEAFF | TGTGCCAGCAGTTATGGAGACGGCACTGAAGCTTTCTTT | many | TRBV6-6 | . | TRBJ1-1
CASSLYSSYEQYF | TGCGCCAGCAGCTTGTACTCTAGCTACGAGCAGTACTTC | many | TRBV12-3/TRBV12-4 | . | TRBJ2-7
CASSFGEGQPQHF | TGCGCCAGCAGTTTTGGGGAGGGTCAGCCCCAGCATTTT | many | TRBV5-1 | . | TRBJ1-5
CASSLVGTSADEQFF | TGTGCCAGCAGCTTAGTGGGGACAAGTGCCGATGAGCAGTTCTTC | few | TRBV7-2 | . | TRBJ2-1
CTSSQAGRSNEQFF | TGCACCAGCAGCCAAGCGGGGAGGTCTAATGAGCAGTTCTTC | . | TRBV1 | . | TRBJ2-1
CAISGTGNNEQYF | TGTGCCATCAGTGGGACAGGGAACAACGAGCAGTACTTC | many | TRBV10-3 | TRBD1 | TRBJ2-7
CASTLRDTQYF | TGTGCCAGCACCCTCCGGGATACGCAGTATTTT | many | TRBV7-2 | . | TRBJ2-3
CASSSPGQGAWEQYF | TGCGCCAGCAGCTCGCCGGGACAGGGGGCATGGGAGCAGTACTTC | many | TRBV5-1 | TRBD1 | TRBJ2-7
CSSRPGMDYGYTF | TGCAGTTCCCGGCCGGGGATGGACTATGGCTACACCTTC | . | TRBV20-1 | . | TRBJ1-2
CASSLERRAGTQYF | TGCGCCAGCAGCTTGGAACGGAGGGCTGGTACGCAGTATTTT | many | TRBV5-1 | . | TRBJ2-3
CSARRDPSMYEQYF | TGCAGTGCTAGACGGGACCCCTCGATGTACGAGCAGTACTTC | . | TRBV20-1 | . | TRBJ2-7
CASSLGYRDSSGGEQYF | TGCGCCAGCAGCTTGGGATACAGGGACTCAAGTGGCGGCGAGCAGTACTTC | few | TRBV5-1 | . | TRBJ2-7
CSAASPLGYDEQFF | TGCAGTGCTGCCAGTCCCCTGGGTTACGATGAGCAGTTCTTC | many | TRBV20-1 | . | TRBJ2-1
CASSSDRAGTGELFF | TGCGCCAGCAGCTCGGACAGGGCGGGCACCGGGGAGCTGTTTTTT | many | TRBV5-1 | TRBD1 | TRBJ2-2
CASRSGSRFNEQFF | TGTGCCAGCAGAAGCGGGAGTCGGTTCAATGAGCAGTTCTTC | many | TRBV6-1 | TRBD2 | TRBJ2-1
CASSDNSYEQYF | TGTGCCAGCAGCGATAACTCCTACGAGCAGTACTTC | few | TRBV7-2 | . | TRBJ2-7
CASSIGGMDVLGYTF | TGTGCCAGTAGTATTGGAGGGATGGATGTGTTGGGCTACACCTTC | few | TRBV19 | . | TRBJ1-2
CASSDHYEQYF | TGTGCCAGCAGTGACCACTACGAGCAGTACTTC | few | TRBV6-1 | . | TRBJ2-7